A single sample gave rise to the 32 T cell receptor beta chains below, sequenced in a study of CXCR3-negative and CXCR3-positive naive CD8 T cells (dated by TCRdb to between 2019 and 2020). Study-wide conclusions, independent of this receptor: TRB CDR3s from CXCR3-positive naive cells showed higher hydrophobicity (lower Kidera factor 4), lower energy, and higher strength and volume indices than CXCR3-negative naive cells.

Sequencing instrument: NextSeq 550. The Human TCR Profiling Kit (MiLaboratory) was used to prepare UMI-labeled 5' RACE TRB cDNA libraries. TCRdb reprocessed the sequencing reads and holds a single record per CDR3 protein sequence, with no DNA. The data table for this sample lists more than 100,000 distinct CDR3 sequences. The top ten constitute 0.41% of the sample. These receptors have no known antigen. Sequencing was done on a sample of naive CXCR3+ CD8+ T cells from blood. The sample's cell subset or site label, in plain terms: CD45RO-CCR7+CD27+CD95- naive CD8+ T cells expressing CXCR3 (TNR3+). Receptors originate from a human donor in good health. Some clones in this sample may be carry-over from other donors' samples.

The gene calls are TRBV12-3 or TRBV12-4 and TRBJ1-1; TCRdb indicates TRBD1, and absent DNA this call remains unverified. This CDR3 has 13 amino acids. The CDR3 region is CASSLRGGTEAFF.

The V call is TRBV7-2, the J call TRBJ2-3; the TCRdb D gene call, TRBD2, has no DNA to confirm it. The CDR3 is 16 amino acids. Germline values: CDR1 SGHTA, CDR2 FQGNSA. The CDR3 region is CASSTAAGGYTDTQYF. Drawing the rest from reference TRBV7-2 and TRBJ2-3, the complete variable domain is GAGVSQSPSNKVTEKGKDVELRCDPISGHTALYWYRQSLGQGLEFLIYFQGNSAPDKSGLPSDRFSAERTGGSVSTLTIQRTQQEDSAVYLCASSTAAGGYTDTQYFGPGTRLTVL.

The rearrangement joins TRBV12-3 or TRBV12-4 to TRBJ1-2; TCRdb lists TRBD1, though no DNA is available to test this call. CDR3 length: 17 amino acids. The CDR3 spells CASSYAIGQGPHYGYTF.

CDR3: CASNKWGSQETQYF. V is TRBV28 and J is TRBJ2-5; TCRdb's assignment of TRBD1 cannot be checked, as there is no DNA. Per the germline V gene, CDR1 is MDHEN and CDR2 is SYDVKM. The CDR3 length is 14 residues.

The chain links TRBV12-3 or TRBV12-4 to TRBJ1-5; there is no DNA to check the TCRdb D call of TRBD1. The CDR3 consists of 16 residues. CDR3 in amino acids: CASSSEGRDRNQPQHF.

The chain recombines TRBV5-1 with TRBJ2-7; the D gene TCRdb calls, TRBD1, cannot be checked with no DNA. The CDR3 consists of 15 residues. The V gene's germline CDR1 is SGHRS and CDR2 YFSETQ. The CDR3 region is CASSLAPGETYGQYF.

The gene calls are TRBV9 and TRBJ1-5; as DNA is missing, the TRBD1 call by TCRdb cannot be tested. The CDR3 runs to 14 residues. CDR1 and CDR2 from the germline V gene are SGDLS and YYNGEE. CDR3 amino acids: CASSVGGAGQPQHF.

The chain carries TRBV4-3 and TRBJ2-1; TCRdb gives TRBD1 as the D gene, but with no DNA this cannot be confirmed. CDR3 length equals 17 residues. The germline V gene has CDR1 LGHNA and CDR2 YSLEER. Here the CDR3 reads CASSQETAAARYNEQFF.

The chain uses TRBV13 and TRBJ2-7; there is no DNA to check the TCRdb D call of TRBD1. The germline V gene has CDR1 PRHDT and CDR2 FYEKMQ (reference sequence). The CDR3 contains 16 residues. CDR3 sequence: CASSGSRGLVVDEQYF.

J is TRBJ2-7 and V is TRBV10-3; TCRdb designates TRBD2, a call that cannot be tested without DNA. CDR3 length: 15 amino acids. From germline, CDR1 is ENHRY and CDR2 SYGVKD. The CDR3 spells CAISPSGTRGYEQYF.

The chain links TRBV28 to TRBJ2-3; TCRdb's D gene call, TRBD1, goes unchecked for lack of DNA. The length of the CDR3 is 14 residues. Germline CDR1 MDHEN, CDR2 SYDVKM. This chain's CDR3 is CASSFLSGTDTQYF.

This chain links TRBV5-1 with TRBJ2-7; the TCRdb call, TRBD2, lacks DNA for checking. The CDR3 is made up of 15 amino acids. Germline CDR1 reads SGHRS; CDR2 reads YFSETQ. CDR3 sequence: CASSLGLAVSYEQYF.

The genes are TRBV6-5 and TRBJ2-7. This CDR3 has 12 amino acids. Germline V CDR1 and CDR2: MNHEY, SVGAGI. CDR3 region: CASSNTLYEQYF.

This chain uses TRBV19 with TRBJ1-5; the TRBD1 assignment by TCRdb is unverifiable without DNA. The V gene's germline CDR1 is LNHDA and CDR2 SQIVND (reference sequence). The CDR3 spans 15 residues. The chain's CDR3 is CASSMTPGGNQPQHF.

V is TRBV5-6 and J is TRBJ2-5; the TCRdb D gene call, TRBD1, has no DNA to confirm it. CDR3 length equals 14 residues. Germline lookup yields CDR1 SGHDT and CDR2 YYEEEE. The CDR3 reads CASSLAGQQETQYF.

V is TRBV9 and J is TRBJ2-7; TCRdb names TRBD1, which stays unverified in the absence of DNA. The CDR3 extends over 13 amino acids. CDR1 is SGDLS and CDR2 is YYNGEE in the germline V gene. CDR3 in amino acids: CASSVAGDYEQYF. The variable domain in full, with the rest retrieved from reference TRBV9 and TRBJ2-7, is DSGVTQTPKHLITATGQRVTLRCSPRSGDLSVYWYQQSLDQGLQFLIQYYNGEERAKGNILERFSAQQFPDLHSELNLSSLELGDSALYFCASSVAGDYEQYFGPGTRLTVT.

This chain connects TRBV27 to TRBJ2-7; TCRdb lists TRBD2, though no DNA is available to test this call. Germline CDR1 MNHEY, CDR2 SMNVEV (reference sequence). CDR3 length: 14 residues. The CDR3 loop is CASSPFSVSYEQYF.

The rearrangement links TRBV7-8 to TRBJ2-1; lacking DNA, the TRBD1 call made by TCRdb goes unchecked. The germline CDR1 and CDR2 sequences are SGHVS and FQNEAQ. The CDR3 loop spans 13 amino acids. This chain's CDR3 is CASSFTRVHEQFF.

The chain is built from TRBV10-1 and TRBJ2-7; the TCRdb D gene call, TRBD2, has no DNA to confirm it. This CDR3 region has 15 residues. CDR1 WNHNN and CDR2 SYGVQD come from the germline V gene (reference sequence). The CDR3 protein is CASSVGLAGIYEQYF.

J is TRBJ2-1 and V is TRBV7-3; the D gene TCRdb calls, TRBD2, cannot be checked with no DNA. Germline CDR1 SGHTA, CDR2 FQGTGA. The CDR3 totals 17 residues. The CDR3 reads CASSPLGLAGGNNEQFF.

The chain couples TRBV28 to TRBJ2-7; the D call from TCRdb, TRBD1, cannot be confirmed without DNA. This CDR3 has 15 amino acids. The germline V gene encodes CDR1 MDHEN and CDR2 SYDVKM. The CDR3 protein is CASSSDREPIYEQYF.

The chain's CDR3 is CASSLAWGAYEQYF. This sequence joins TRBV5-1 and TRBJ2-7; TCRdb indicates TRBD1, and absent DNA this call remains unverified. Germline loops: CDR1 SGHRS, CDR2 YFSETQ. CDR3 length: 14 amino acids.

The genes are TRBV7-9 and TRBJ2-3; TCRdb's assignment of TRBD1 cannot be checked, as there is no DNA. The germline gives CDR1 SEHNR, CDR2 FQNEAQ (reference sequence). There are 15 residues in the CDR3. CDR3 sequence: CASSSRQGHTDTQYF.

V is TRBV4-3 and J is TRBJ2-1; TCRdb designates TRBD1, a call that cannot be tested without DNA. The CDR3 runs to 16 residues. Germline CDR1 LGHNA, CDR2 YSLEER. CDR3 in amino acids: CASSQDWDRGGNEQFF.

This sequence joins TRBV19 and TRBJ2-5; TCRdb designates TRBD2, a call that cannot be tested without DNA. CDR3 length equals 13 residues. Germline V gives CDR1 LNHDA, CDR2 SQIVND (reference sequence). CDR3 sequence: CASQGGGQETQYF.

V gene TRBV19 combines with J gene TRBJ2-7; there is no DNA to check the TCRdb D call of TRBD1. The length of the CDR3 is 15 residues. Germline V gene lookup returns CDR1 LNHDA and CDR2 SQIVND (reference sequence). This chain's CDR3 is CASSMGGVGSYEQYF.

The J gene is TRBJ1-1, the V gene TRBV12-3 or TRBV12-4. This CDR3 spans 14 amino acids. The CDR3 region is CASTPLAANTEAFF.

The V gene is TRBV15, the J gene TRBJ1-1. This CDR3 region has 11 residues. Looked up from germline, CDR1 is LNHNV and CDR2 is YYDKDF (reference sequence). CDR3: CATGYGTEAFF.

This sequence joins TRBV7-7 and TRBJ2-7; TCRdb lists TRBD1, though no DNA is available to test this call. This CDR3 region has 13 residues. In germline, CDR1 is SSHAT, CDR2 FNYEAQ (reference sequence). The CDR3 loop is CASSPGTEYEQYF.

The rearrangement uses TRBV5-4 and TRBJ2-7; the TCRdb D gene call, TRBD1, has no DNA to confirm it. The CDR3 spans 15 residues. The germline CDR1 and CDR2 sequences are SGHNT and YYREEE (reference sequence). CDR3 protein: CASSLDLQGFYEQYF.

V and J are TRBV12-3 or TRBV12-4 and TRBJ2-1; TCRdb returns TRBD2, unconfirmable since there is no DNA. This CDR3 has 15 residues. CDR3 sequence: CASSSVRTYHNEQFF.

CDR3 region: CASSPGTSFAHEQYF. This chain links TRBV9 with TRBJ2-7; TCRdb indicates TRBD2, and absent DNA this call remains unverified. The germline gives CDR1 SGDLS, CDR2 YYNGEE. The CDR3 runs to 15 residues.